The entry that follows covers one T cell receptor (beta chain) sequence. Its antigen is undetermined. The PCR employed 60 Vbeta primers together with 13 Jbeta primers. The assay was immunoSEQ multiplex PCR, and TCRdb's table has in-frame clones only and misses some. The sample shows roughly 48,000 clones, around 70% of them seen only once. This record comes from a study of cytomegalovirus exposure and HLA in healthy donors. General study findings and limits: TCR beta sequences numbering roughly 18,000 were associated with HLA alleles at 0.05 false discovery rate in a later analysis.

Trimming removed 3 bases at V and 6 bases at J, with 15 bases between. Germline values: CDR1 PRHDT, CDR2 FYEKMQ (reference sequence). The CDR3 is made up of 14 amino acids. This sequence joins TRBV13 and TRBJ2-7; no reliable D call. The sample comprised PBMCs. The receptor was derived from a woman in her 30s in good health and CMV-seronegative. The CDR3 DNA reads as TGTGCCAGCAGCTTTACCTCCACGGGTACCGAGCAGTACTTC. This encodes CASSFTSTGTEQYF.